The 14 T cell receptor beta chains given below trace back to one sample, sequenced in a study of post-analysis software for immune sequencing data. Study-wide results and limits: TRBV5-6, TRBV5-1 and TRBV20-1 were among roughly 5 TRBV segments more frequent in patients than controls.

Tagging with unique molecular identifiers was a feature of the TCR beta cDNA libraries. Via MiXCR, TCRdb re-called the PCR reads, giving one row per CDR3 protein. This table holds some 190,000 distinct CDR3 sequences, over 25% found once. Their antigen targets remain unknown. The sequenced sample was blood. These receptor sequences come from a girl aged 2-17 years with multiple sclerosis.

V usage is TRBV7-9 and J usage is TRBJ1-1, with unresolved D. This CDR3 spans 16 amino acids. Trimming took off 11 bases at V and 0 bases at J, with 22 bases between the two ends. Per germline, CDR1 SEHNR and CDR2 FQNEAQ (reference sequence). CDR3 coding DNA: TGTGCCGGCAACCTGGGTCGGGTATCCATGAACACTGAAGCTTTCTTT. Translating gives CAGNLGRVSMNTEAFF.

V gene TRBV20-1 combines with J gene TRBJ2-2; no reliable D call. From germline, CDR1 is DFQATT and CDR2 SNEGSKA (reference sequence). V was pared by 4 bases and J by 9 bases, with 9 bases between. The CDR3 has 11 amino acids. This CDR3 is CSATSSRELFF. CDR3 bases: TGCAGTGCTACTTCCTCCCGGGAGCTGTTTTTT.

This clonotype appeared many times. V is TRBV29-1 and J is TRBJ2-5; unclear D gene. The CDR3 is 11 residues long. The V end lost 2 bases, the J end lost 7 bases, and 8 bases lay between the germline ends. The germline V gene encodes CDR1 SQVTM and CDR2 ANQGSEA. The CDR3 DNA follows: TGCAGCGTTGAACCCTCGGGGACCCAGTACTTC. Translating it yields CSVEPSGTQYF.

In its sample, this clonotype was seen many times. This chain links TRBV6-2 or TRBV6-3 with TRBJ2-1; no reliable D call. Germline loops: CDR1 MNHEY, CDR2 SVGEGT. V lost 6 bases to trimming and J lost 8 bases, with 17 bases between them. The CDR3 totals 14 residues. Here the CDR3 reads CASRPSGADDEQFF. DNA of the CDR3: TGTGCCAGCAGACCCTCGGGCGCGGATGATGAGCAGTTCTTC.

This clonotype was observed many times. The genes are TRBV6-5 and TRBJ2-1, with 9 bases aligning to TRBD2. The V gene end was trimmed by 3 bases and the J gene end by 8 bases; junction bases not matched to a gene: 14. The CDR3 is made up of 17 amino acids. CDR1 is MNHEY and CDR2 is SVGAGI in the germline V gene. CDR3 bases: TGTGCCAGCAGTTATCCCCGGCGGGGGGGAGGTGGCGATGAGCAGTTCTTC. It is translated as CASSYPRRGGGGDEQFF.

This clonotype was recorded at least ten times. The chain joins TRBV5-1 to TRBJ1-2; 9 nucleotides line up with TRBD1. The V gene's germline CDR1 is SGHRS and CDR2 YFSETQ. V shed 3 bases and J 6 bases; nucleotides not matched to a gene: 12. The CDR3 runs 16 residues. The CDR3: CASSWAGTGTFNGYTF. CDR3 in DNA: TGCGCCAGCAGCTGGGCCGGGACAGGGACTTTCAATGGCTACACCTTC.

This clonotype has a count of ten or more. The chain links TRBV9 to TRBJ2-1; D call uncertain. V dropped 0 bases and J dropped 8 bases, with 12 bases sitting between them. CDR1 and CDR2 from the germline V gene are SGDLS and YYNGEE. The CDR3 extends over 14 amino acids. The CDR3 loop reads CASSVGTPRDEQFF. For the CDR3, the DNA is TGTGCCAGCAGCGTAGGTACCCCTCGGGATGAGCAGTTCTTC.

This clonotype has a count of ten or more. The chain joins TRBV24-1 to TRBJ2-1, with 9 bases that match TRBD2. The germline CDR1 and CDR2 sequences are KGHDR and SFDVKD. The CDR3 loop spans 16 amino acids. Trimming took 0 bases from V and 8 from J; bases not matched to a gene: 7. The DNA for the CDR3 is TGTGCCACCAGTGATTTGGCCAGCGGGAGGCCCTATGAGCAGTTCTTC. Residues: CATSDLASGRPYEQFF.

The chain employs TRBV5-5 and TRBJ2-7; 10 nucleotides align to TRBD1. The CDR3 runs 13 residues. J was trimmed by 9 bases and V by 4 bases; bases with no gene match: 7. Looked up from germline, CDR1 is SGHKS and CDR2 is YYEKEE (reference sequence). CDR3 amino acids: CASSRQGACVQYF. In DNA, the CDR3 is TGTGCCAGCAGCCGACAGGGGGCTTGCGTGCAGTACTTC.

This clonotype was recorded a few times. The rearrangement joins TRBV6-1 to TRBJ2-5, with TRBD2 matching 9 bases. CDR1 is MNHNS, CDR2 SASEGT, per germline. Trimming cost V 8 bases and J 5 bases; bases outside gene matches: 12. The CDR3 runs to 15 residues. The CDR3 spells CASDRGRGILETQYF. Here the CDR3 DNA reads TGTGCCAGCGACCGCGGGAGGGGAATTTTGGAGACCCAGTACTTC.

In regard to this clonotype: This clone may be a read error of a much larger clone one base away. The chain joins TRBV3-1 to TRBJ2-7; no clear D gene. The CDR3 runs 15 residues. CDR1 is LGHDT and CDR2 is YNNKEL in the germline V gene (reference sequence). V lost 0 bases to trimming and J lost 2 bases, with 11 bases between them. The CDR3 DNA reads as TGTGCCAGCAGCCAAGAAAAGCGACTGGCCTACGAGCAGTACTTC. Its protein is CASSQEKRLAYEQYF.

The V and J genes are TRBV6-6 and TRBJ2-5; D is possibly TRBD1 (5 bases). V lost 5 bases and J lost 2, with 9 bases in between. This CDR3 is built from 13 residues. Germline loops: CDR1 MNHNY, CDR2 SVGAGI (reference sequence). Written as DNA, the CDR3 is TGTGCCAGCAGTGCCCAGGGTCAAGAGACCCAGTACTTC. This encodes CASSAQGQETQYF.

Comment on this clonotype: A much larger clone lies one base from this, so it may be a read error. The chain recombines TRBV28 with TRBJ2-1, with a possible D match to TRBD1 (5 bases). The CDR3 runs 11 residues. The V end was cut by 8 bases, the J end by 10 bases, with 12 bases between. Germline V CDR1 and CDR2: MDHEN, SYDVKM. Written as DNA, the CDR3 is TGTGCCAGCGGTAGGGGCTACGAGCAGTTCTTC. Translating it yields CASGRGYEQFF. The whole variable domain, filled in from reference TRBV28 and TRBJ2-1, reads DVKVTQSSRYLVKRTGEKVFLECVQDMDHENMFWYRQDPGLGLRLIYFSYDVKMKEKGDIPEGYSVSREKKERFSLILESASTNQTSMYLCASGRGYEQFFGPGTRLTVL.

This clonotype was counted between two and nine times. The CDR3 is CASSSSWSSYNEQFF. In DNA, the CDR3 is TGTGCCAGCAGCTCTAGCTGGAGCTCCTACAATGAGCAGTTCTTC. This sequence joins TRBV11-2 and TRBJ2-1, with D possibly TRBD2 on 5 matching bases. Germline assignment: CDR1 SGHAT and CDR2 FQNNGV. V lost 4 bases and J lost 0, with 10 bases in between. The CDR3 is 15 residues long. Full variable domain (rest looked up from reference TRBV11-2 and TRBJ2-1): EAGVAQSPRYKIIEKRQSVAFWCNPISGHATLYWYQQILGQGPKLLIQFQNNGVVDDSQLPKDRFSAERLKGVDSTLKIQPAKLEDSAVYLCASSSSWSSYNEQFFGPGTRLTVL.